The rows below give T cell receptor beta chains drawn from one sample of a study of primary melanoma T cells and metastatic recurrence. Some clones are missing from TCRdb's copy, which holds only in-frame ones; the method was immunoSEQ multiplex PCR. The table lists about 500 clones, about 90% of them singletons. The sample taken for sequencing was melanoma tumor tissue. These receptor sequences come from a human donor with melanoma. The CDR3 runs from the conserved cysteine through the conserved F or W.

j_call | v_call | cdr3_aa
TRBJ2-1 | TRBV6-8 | CATGKLAGGNDEQFF
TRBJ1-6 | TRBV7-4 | CASSLAIGLGNSPLHF
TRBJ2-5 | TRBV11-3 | CASSPGTSGPISQETQYF
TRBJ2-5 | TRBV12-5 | CASGRTLGTINPFQETQYF
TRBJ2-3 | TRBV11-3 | CASSRAVLTDTQYF
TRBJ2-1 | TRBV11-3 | CASSLDRGIVNNEQFF
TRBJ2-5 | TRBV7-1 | CASARGVRETQYF
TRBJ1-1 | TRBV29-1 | CSFWYRESTEAFF
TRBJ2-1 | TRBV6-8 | CASSYSAGGRNEQFF